This TCR beta chain came from a study of control samples from healthy donors and cancer patients. Method: immunoSEQ multiplex PCR; TCRdb's copy keeps in-frame clones and lacks some. The sample gives some 150,000 clones, approximately 94% of which show up once; 13% is in the top ten. With respect to this clone: Distinct nucleotide sequences in the sample also encode this CDR3.

CDR1 is DFQATT, CDR2 SNEGSKA, per germline (reference sequence). The CDR3 length is 11 residues. Trimming removed 3 bases at V and 2 bases at J, with 4 bases between. Material for sequencing was blood. The chain is built from TRBV20-1 and TRBJ2-5; D is undetermined. The clonotype originates from a man in his forties in good health. The CDR3 region is CSARAQETQYF. The CDR3 DNA is TGCAGTGCTAGGGCGCAAGAGACCCAGTACTTC.